This T cell receptor beta chain was profiled in a study of T cells expressing NK-cell markers. Overall study context: Serological testing identified most of the eight sequenced donors as HCMV-seropositive and one as seronegative. Findings and limits, study-wide: Clarity on HCMV specificity was lacking for the expanded NKG2C+ T cell clones. The study found dominant NKG2C+ clonotypes at about 1.0-7.5% of CD8+ T cells in about six donors.

After re-calling the 5' RACE reads, TCRdb lists one entry per CDR3 protein, DNA absent. The sample holds hundreds of thousands of distinct CDR3 sequences. A note on this clonotype: Its antigen is unknown.

The CDR3 has 14 residues. Germline V gene lookup returns CDR1 MNHNS and CDR2 SASEGT. The gene calls are TRBV6-1 and TRBJ1-1; TCRdb returns TRBD1, unconfirmable since there is no DNA. The TCR originated in a woman aged 18 to 75 in good health. The sample comprised blood T cells: a sorted CD56 or NKG2C T cell subset, CD4+ or CD8+ T cells, or bulk PBMC T cells (not recorded which). The CDR3 protein is CASNWDNSNTEAFF.